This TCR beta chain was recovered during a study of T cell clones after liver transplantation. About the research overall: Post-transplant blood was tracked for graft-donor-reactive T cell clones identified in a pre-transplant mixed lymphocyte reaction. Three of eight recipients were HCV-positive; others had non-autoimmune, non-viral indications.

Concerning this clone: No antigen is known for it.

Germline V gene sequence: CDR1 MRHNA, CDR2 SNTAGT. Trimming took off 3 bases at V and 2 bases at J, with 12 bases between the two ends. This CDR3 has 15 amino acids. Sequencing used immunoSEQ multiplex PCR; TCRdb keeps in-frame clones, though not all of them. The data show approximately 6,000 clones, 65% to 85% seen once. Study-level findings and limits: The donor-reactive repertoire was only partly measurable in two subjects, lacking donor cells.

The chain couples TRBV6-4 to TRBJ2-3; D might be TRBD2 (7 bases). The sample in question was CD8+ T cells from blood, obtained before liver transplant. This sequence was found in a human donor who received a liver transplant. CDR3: CASSELGGHTDTQYF. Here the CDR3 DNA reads TGTGCCAGCAGTGAGCTCGGGGGGCACACAGATACGCAGTATTTT.